This T cell receptor beta chain was obtained from a study of T cells in localized non-small cell lung cancer. CDR3 length equals 16 residues. From germline, CDR1 is MDHEN and CDR2 SYDVKM. V shed 5 bases and J 3 bases; nucleotides not matched to a gene: 11. Libraries were prepared by immunoSEQ multiplex PCR; TCRdb keeps only in-frame clonotypes and omits some of them. Counted here are about 33,000 clones, around 80% occurring once; the ten biggest clones make up about 16%. The sequence was obtained from a male donor aged 60 or older with stage III squamous cell lung carcinoma. The specimen was peripheral blood, collected before any cancer treatment. The gene calls are TRBV28 and TRBJ2-7, with TRBD2 matching 9 bases. The CDR3 is CASSPTLGTSIYEQYF. In DNA, the CDR3 is TGTGCCAGCAGTCCCACATTAGGGACTAGCATCTACGAGCAGTACTTC.